Listed here are 8 T cell receptor beta chains from one sample, sequenced in a study of blood T cell repertoires in COVID-19. The repertoire was sequenced with immunoSEQ multiplex PCR; TCRdb's copy has only in-frame clones and lacks some. The profile shows about 160,000 clones, 90% to 95% of them singletons. The sample taken for sequencing was peripheral blood. The source of these receptors is a woman aged 50 to 65 with acute or convalescent COVID-19.

This chain uses TRBV5-1 with TRBJ2-5; D may be TRBD1 (5 bases). The length of the CDR3 is 14 residues. Germline V gene data show CDR1 as SGHRS and CDR2 as YFSETQ. The V and J ends lost 0 bases and 5 bases respectively, with 11 bases between them. CDR3 in DNA: TGCGCCAGCAGCTTGGAGGGGCCGTACGAGACCCAGTACTTC. This translates into CASSLEGPYETQYF.

V and J are TRBV6-6 and TRBJ1-6, with D unresolved. Germline CDR1 and CDR2: MNHNY and SVGAGI (reference sequence). V lost 7 bases, J lost 10 bases, and 20 bases lay in between. The CDR3 is made up of 15 amino acids. The CDR3 DNA reads TGTGCCAGCACCGAAAACCAATACGGTTTCTCACCCCTCCACTTT. This gives the protein CASTENQYGFSPLHF.

The chain links TRBV5-1 to TRBJ2-2; TRBD1 is a possible D gene (5 bases). The CDR3 is made up of 16 amino acids. CDR1 and CDR2 from the germline V gene are SGHRS and YFSETQ. V lost 1 base and J lost 2, with 12 bases in between. CDR3 region: CASSLKQEINTGELFF. DNA for the CDR3: TGCGCCAGCAGCTTGAAACAGGAGATAAACACCGGGGAGCTGTTTTTT.

The chain combines TRBV10-3 with TRBJ2-7; D gene ambiguous. This CDR3 spans 14 amino acids. Trimming stripped 0 bases from V and 4 bases from J, with 10 bases between. Germline V gene sequence: CDR1 ENHRY, CDR2 SYGVKD. The chain's CDR3 is CAISESGRFYEQYF. The CDR3 nucleotides are TGTGCCATCAGTGAGTCGGGCAGATTTTACGAGCAGTACTTC.

The chain recombines TRBV14 with TRBJ1-1; tentatively, D is TRBD1 (6 bases). CDR3 length: 16 residues. The germline V and J ends were trimmed by 0 bases and 1 base, with 12 bases remaining between them. Germline V lookup: CDR1 SGHDN, CDR2 FVKESK. The CDR3 loop is CASSQEKGHPNTEAFF. The CDR3 bases are TGTGCCAGCAGCCAAGAAAAGGGACATCCGAACACTGAAGCTTTCTTT.

This clone was seen a handful of times. The chain's CDR3 is CASSLYTNEKLFF. The CDR3 nucleotides read TGTGCCAGCAGTTTATATACTAATGAAAAACTGTTTTTT. The V and J genes are TRBV12-3 or TRBV12-4 and TRBJ1-4; D remains unclear. The CDR3 spans 13 residues. V was shortened by 2 bases and J by 2 bases, with 3 bases between the two germline ends.

This chain links TRBV4-1 with TRBJ1-1; the D gene is possibly TRBD1 (6 bases). CDR1 MGHRA and CDR2 YSYEKL come from the germline V gene. Deletions cut 1 base from V and 2 bases from J, with 11 bases between. This CDR3 has 15 amino acids. CDR3 sequence reads: CASSQGPGVNTEAFF. DNA of the CDR3: TGCGCCAGCAGCCAAGGACCAGGGGTCAACACTGAAGCTTTCTTT.

The chain carries TRBV11-2 and TRBJ1-1, with D possibly matching TRBD1 (6 bases). The CDR3 covers 12 residues. Germline CDR1 and CDR2: SGHAT and FQNNGV. Trimming took 5 bases from V and 8 from J, leaving 12 bases between them. CDR3 bases: TGTGCCAGCAGCCCCCAGCAGGGGGAAGCTTTCTTT. It encodes CASSPQQGEAFF. Full variable domain (rest looked up from reference TRBV11-2 and TRBJ1-1): EAGVAQSPRYKIIEKRQSVAFWCNPISGHATLYWYQQILGQGPKLLIQFQNNGVVDDSQLPKDRFSAERLKGVDSTLKIQPAKLEDSAVYLCASSPQQGEAFFGQGTRLTVV.